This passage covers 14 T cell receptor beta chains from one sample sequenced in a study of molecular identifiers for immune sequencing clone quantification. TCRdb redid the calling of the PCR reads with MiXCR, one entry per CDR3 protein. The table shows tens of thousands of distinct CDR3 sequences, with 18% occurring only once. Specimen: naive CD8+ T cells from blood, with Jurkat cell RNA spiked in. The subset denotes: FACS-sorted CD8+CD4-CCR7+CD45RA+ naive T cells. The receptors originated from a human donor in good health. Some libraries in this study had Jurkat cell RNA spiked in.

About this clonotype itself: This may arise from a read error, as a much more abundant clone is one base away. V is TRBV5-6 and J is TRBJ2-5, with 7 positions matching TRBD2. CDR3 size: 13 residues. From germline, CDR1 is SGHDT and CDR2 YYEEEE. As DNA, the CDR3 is TGTGCCAGCAGCTTCGGCGGGGGAGAGACCCAGTGCTTC. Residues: CASSFGGGETQCF.

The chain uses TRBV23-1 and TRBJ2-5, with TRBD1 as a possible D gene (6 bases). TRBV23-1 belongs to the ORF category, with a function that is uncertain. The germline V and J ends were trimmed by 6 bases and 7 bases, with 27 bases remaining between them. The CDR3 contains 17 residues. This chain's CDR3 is CASSPRAGVLRDGTQYF. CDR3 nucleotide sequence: TGCGCCAGCAGCCCCCGGGCAGGGGTCCTTCGTGACGGGACCCAGTACTTC.

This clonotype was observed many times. Written as DNA, the CDR3 is TGTGCCAGCAGTTACCTCGGGATAGGTTCCAACGAGCAGTACTTC. This translates into CASSYLGIGSNEQYF. The chain is built from TRBV6-2 or TRBV6-3 and TRBJ2-7; D might be TRBD2 (5 bases). Germline lookup yields CDR1 MNHEY and CDR2 SVGEGT. The CDR3 extends over 15 amino acids. V gave up 2 bases and J gave up 5 bases, with 16 bases separating them.

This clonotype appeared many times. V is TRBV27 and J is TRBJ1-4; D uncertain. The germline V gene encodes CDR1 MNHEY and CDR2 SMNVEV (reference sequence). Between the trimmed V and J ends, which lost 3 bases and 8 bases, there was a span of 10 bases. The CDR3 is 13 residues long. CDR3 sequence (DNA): TGTGCCAGCAGTTTTGGAGGGATAGAAAAACTGTTTTTT. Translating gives CASSFGGIEKLFF.

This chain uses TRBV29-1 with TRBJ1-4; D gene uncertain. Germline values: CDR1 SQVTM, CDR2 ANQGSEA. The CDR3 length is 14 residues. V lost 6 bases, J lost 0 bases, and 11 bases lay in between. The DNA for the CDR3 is TGCAGCGTCCCAAGTGGGTCAACTAATGAAAAACTGTTTTTT. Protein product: CSVPSGSTNEKLFF. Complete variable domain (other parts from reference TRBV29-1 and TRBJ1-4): SAVISQKPSRDICQRGTSLTIQCQVDSQVTMMFWYRQQPGQSLTLIATANQGSEATYESGFVIDKFPISRPNLTFSTLTVSNMSPEDSSIYLCSVPSGSTNEKLFFGSGTQLSVL.

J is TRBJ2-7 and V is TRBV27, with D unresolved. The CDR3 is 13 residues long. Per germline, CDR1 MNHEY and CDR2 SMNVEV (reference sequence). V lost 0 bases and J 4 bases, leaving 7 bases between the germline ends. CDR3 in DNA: TGTGCCAGCAGTTTATCTTCCCGATACGAGCAGTACTTC. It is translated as CASSLSSRYEQYF.

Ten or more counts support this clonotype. CDR3 sequence: CASPGTSGIYTGELFF. CDR3 bases: TGTGCCAGCCCTGGGACTAGCGGGATTTACACCGGGGAGCTGTTTTTT. This chain connects TRBV7-9 to TRBJ2-2, with 13 bases identical to TRBD2. There are 16 residues in the CDR3. Germline V gives CDR1 SEHNR, CDR2 FQNEAQ (reference sequence). V dropped 8 bases and J dropped 3; count of bases not matched to a gene: 6.

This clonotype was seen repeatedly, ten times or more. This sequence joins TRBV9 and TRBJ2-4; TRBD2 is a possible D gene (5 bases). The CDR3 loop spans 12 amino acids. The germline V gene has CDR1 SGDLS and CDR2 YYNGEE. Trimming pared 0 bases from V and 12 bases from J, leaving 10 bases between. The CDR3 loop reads CASSVDGRGQYF. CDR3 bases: TGTGCCAGCAGCGTAGACGGCCGGGGTCAGTACTTC.

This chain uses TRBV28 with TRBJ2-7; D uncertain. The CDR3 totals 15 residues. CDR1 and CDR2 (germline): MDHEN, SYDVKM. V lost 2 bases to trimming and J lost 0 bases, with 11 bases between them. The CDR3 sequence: CASSLTGWLSYEQYF. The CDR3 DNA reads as TGTGCCAGCAGTTTAACCGGCTGGCTCTCCTACGAGCAGTACTTC.

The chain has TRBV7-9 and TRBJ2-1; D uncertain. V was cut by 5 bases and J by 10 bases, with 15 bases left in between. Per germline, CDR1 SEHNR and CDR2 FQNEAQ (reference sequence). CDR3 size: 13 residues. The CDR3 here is CASSQDFQKEQFF. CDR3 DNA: TGTGCCAGCAGCCAAGACTTTCAAAAAGAGCAGTTCTTC. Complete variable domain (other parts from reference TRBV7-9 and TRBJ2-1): DTGVSQNPRHKITKRGQNVTFRCDPISEHNRLYWYRQTLGQGPEFLTYFQNEAQLEKSRLLSDRFSAERPKGSFSTLEIQRTEQGDSAMYLCASSQDFQKEQFFGPGTRLTVL.

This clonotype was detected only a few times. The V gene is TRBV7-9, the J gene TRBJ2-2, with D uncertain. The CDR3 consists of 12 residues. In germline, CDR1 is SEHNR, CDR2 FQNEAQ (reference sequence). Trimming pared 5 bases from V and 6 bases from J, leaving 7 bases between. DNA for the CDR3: TGTGCCAGCAGCCCCGTGTCCGGGGAGCTGTTTTTT. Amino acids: CASSPVSGELFF. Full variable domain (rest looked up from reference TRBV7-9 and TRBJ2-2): DTGVSQNPRHKITKRGQNVTFRCDPISEHNRLYWYRQTLGQGPEFLTYFQNEAQLEKSRLLSDRFSAERPKGSFSTLEIQRTEQGDSAMYLCASSPVSGELFFGEGSRLTVL.

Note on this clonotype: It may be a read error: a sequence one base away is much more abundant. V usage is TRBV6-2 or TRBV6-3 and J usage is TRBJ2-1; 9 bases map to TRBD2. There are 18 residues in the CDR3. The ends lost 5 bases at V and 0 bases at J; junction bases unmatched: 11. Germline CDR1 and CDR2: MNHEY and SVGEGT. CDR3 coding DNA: TGTGCCAGCAGTCAACCTCCCGGACTAGCGACCTCCTACAATGAGCAGTTCTTC. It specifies CASSQPPGLATSYNEQFF.

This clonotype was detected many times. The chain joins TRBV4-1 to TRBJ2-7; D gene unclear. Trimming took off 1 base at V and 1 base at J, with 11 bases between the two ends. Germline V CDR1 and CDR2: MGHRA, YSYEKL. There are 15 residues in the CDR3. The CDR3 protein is CASSQAWTQSYEQYF. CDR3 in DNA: TGCGCCAGCAGCCAAGCTTGGACCCAATCCTACGAGCAGTACTTC.

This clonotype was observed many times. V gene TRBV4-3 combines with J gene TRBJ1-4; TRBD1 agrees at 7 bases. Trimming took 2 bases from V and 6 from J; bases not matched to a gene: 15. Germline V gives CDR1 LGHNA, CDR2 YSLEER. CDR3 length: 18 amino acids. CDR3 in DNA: TGCGCCAGCAGCCAAAACACCGTCGTTGGCAGGGGGGATGAAAAACTGTTTTTT. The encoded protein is CASSQNTVVGRGDEKLFF.